This T cell receptor beta chain was identified during a study of Ad26.COV2.S vaccination and SARS-CoV-2 variants. Study details: Ad26.COV2.S given intramuscularly, once or twice 56 days apart. Study-wide results and caveats: Total T cell responses, in the TCR breadth and depth analyses, may have been underestimated.

The germline gives CDR1 MNHEY, CDR2 SVGAGI. This CDR3 contains 14 residues. V trimming: 7 bases; J trimming: 2 bases; junction bases outside the gene matches: 7. Remarks on this clone: Its specificity is unknown.

Only in-frame clones appear in the TCRdb table, and some are missing; sequencing was by immunoSEQ multiplex PCR. In the table there are over 400,000 clones, around 92% of which are singletons. This sample's treatment: 19 received Ad26.COV2.S at low or high dose, single or two shots; about 5 received placebo; per-sample allocation not given. Each sample was drawn 63 days after the first injection (of vaccine or placebo). Cohort 1b enrolled adults aged 18-55 years in Boston. This sequence was found in a person aged 18-60 years who received the Ad26.COV2.S COVID-19 vaccine or a placebo. V usage is TRBV6-5 and J usage is TRBJ1-2; 7 bases are a match to TRBD1. This specimen consisted of peripheral blood, obtained in a trial of Ad26.COV2.S vaccine versus placebo. CDR3 protein: CASTLPGGNYGYTF. The CDR3 region has the DNA TGTGCCAGCACCCTACCAGGGGGAAACTATGGCTACACCTTC.